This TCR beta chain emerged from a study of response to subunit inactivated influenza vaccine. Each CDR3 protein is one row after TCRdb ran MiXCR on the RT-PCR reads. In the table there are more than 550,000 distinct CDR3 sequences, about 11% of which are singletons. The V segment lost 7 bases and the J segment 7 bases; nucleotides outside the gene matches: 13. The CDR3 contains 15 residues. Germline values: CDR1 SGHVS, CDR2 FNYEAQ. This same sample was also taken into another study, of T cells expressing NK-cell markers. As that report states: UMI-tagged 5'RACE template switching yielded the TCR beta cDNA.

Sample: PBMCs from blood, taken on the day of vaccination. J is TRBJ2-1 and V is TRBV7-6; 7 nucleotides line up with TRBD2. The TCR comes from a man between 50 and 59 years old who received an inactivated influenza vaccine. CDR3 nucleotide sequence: TGTGCCAGCACCCCATCCGTCGGGGGGTGGAATGAGCAGTTCTTC. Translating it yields CASTPSVGGWNEQFF.